This T cell receptor (beta chain) was sequenced during a study of tumor-infiltrating lymphocytes in primary liver carcinoma (dated by TCRdb to 2016 to 2017). Some background on the complete study: Hepatocellular carcinoma (four) or combined HCC and intrahepatic cholangiocarcinoma (one) was present in the five patients, who were three men and two women aged 30 to 69 years. A total of some 35 specimens from 5 patients underwent TCRbeta repertoire sequencing, comprising 25 tumor regions, 5 adjacent noncancerous liver tissues and 5 peripheral blood samples. The five patients had tumors of stage T1-T3 N0M0, with maximum diameters ranging from about 4 to 11 cm. Reproducibility between technical replicate repertoires was high, with correlation coefficients above 0.95 and mean shared-clone rates around 0.88. For each liver tumor, the study sampled five regions along with adjacent normal tissue and blood, and applied TCRbeta repertoire sequencing, expression microarrays and whole-exome sequencing. To link TCRbeta repertoire diversity with the local molecular phenotype, the approximately 24 tumor region samples were profiled using Agilent mRNA microarrays. Samples yielded roughly 3.5 to 7.13 million productive TCRbeta reads; read depth did not differ significantly between tissue types.

As regards this clonotype: Its specific antigen is unknown. Sequence at one end of the junction differs from germline and may be a read error.

Results and caveats for the whole study, not just this receptor: The study included only a few patients, and the authors note findings should be validated in a larger study. Only about 7.5-25% of top clones were found in all five regions of a tumor, suggesting spatial heterogeneity of tumor-infiltrating T cells. Because the samples were bulk and unsorted, CD4+ and CD8+ T cell repertoires could not be compared. Because only the TCR beta chain was sequenced and unpaired alpha chains were not captured, true repertoire diversity is likely underestimated. The top 250 clones accounted for a significantly greater share of the repertoire in tumors than in blood (p = 0.039). Consistent with antigen-driven expansion, pairs of tumor regions showed higher repertoire overlap (mean about 36%) than either tumor-adjacent pairs (about 17%) or tumor-blood pairs (around 15%).

Total RNA and DNA were co-extracted from about 19-30 mg of bulk tissue with the AllPrep DNA/RNA mini kit, without cell sorting. Roughly five patients with histopathologically diagnosed primary liver carcinoma underwent surgical resection in China between November 2015 and March 2016. Chronic HBV infection was present in the patients, and the patients were treatment-naive at sampling. Five spatially separated regions were sampled from each tumor: the superior, inferior, left-lateral and right-lateral poles, plus the tumor centre. According to histology, viable tumor cells made up more than 75% of every tumor sample. Each fresh piece of tumor and adjacent tissue was cut in two, with one half stored in RNAlater at -80 degrees C and the other half sent for histology. The CDR3 numbers 15 residues from cysteine through phenylalanine. The kept DNA is CDR3 alone, 45 bases in frame from the first base. CDR1 and CDR2 were assigned from the germline V gene as SGHAT and FQNNGV.

Using a constant-region primer and ProtoScript II reverse transcriptase, TCRbeta-specific cDNA was reverse-transcribed from approximately 0.5 ug total RNA. TCRbeta libraries were built with three nested multiplex PCR rounds, a slightly modified ARM-PCR procedure. Multiplex TRBV1-TRBV30 forward primers and a Cbeta reverse primer were used in the first two PCR rounds, each of which was run for approximately 11 cycles. A final 25-cycle PCR with Deep VentR polymerase added sample barcodes and Illumina adapters. Amplicons of 200-500 bp were gel-purified with a QIAquick gel extraction kit before sequencing. An Illumina HiSeq 2500 was used to sequence the TCRbeta amplicons with 250-bp paired-end reads. As for the authors' bioinformatics: Quality trimming of reads was performed with Trimmomatic v0.33, and paired reads were merged with FLASH v1.2.11 so that full CDR3 sequences could be recovered. MiGEC v1.2.1b assigned V, D and J germline segments to the rearranged TCRbeta sequences. Clonotype statistics and Shannon-Wiener diversity indices were computed with VDJtools v1.0.0. To reduce sampling bias, subsequent analyses other than the diversity analysis used only the 250 most abundant clonotypes in each sample. Using fastp at Q25 and MiXCR, TCRdb reprocessed the public reads and kept productive beta chains. Rows matching on CDR3 protein sequence are summarized as one entry with the most common DNA and genes. TCRdb's processing, not the authors', yielded these V and J calls. The sample data list 100,000 or so distinct CDR3 sequences, and 65% to 75% of these were observed just once. The top ten clonotypes cover more than 10% of the sample.

The receptor was isolated from a woman aged 60-70 years with primary liver carcinoma and hepatitis B virus infection. The sample comprised liver tumor tissue from sampling region 2. The sample's cell subset or site label, decoded: tumor region T2, inferior pole. In this chain, TRBV11-2 is recombined with TRBJ2-2; TRBD1 is perhaps the D gene, given 6 matching bases. The sequenced DNA is TGTGTTAGCAGCCCTCCGCAAGGACAGACCGGGGAGCTATTTTTT. The translation is CVSSPPQGQTGELFF.